This T cell receptor (beta chain) was identified during a study of control samples from healthy donors and cancer patients. Using immunoSEQ multiplex PCR, the repertoire was profiled, and TCRdb retains in-frame clones only, with some absent. The sample gives about 94,000 clones, about nine tenths of which show up once; roughly 3.4% is in the top ten. Germline V gene data show CDR1 as SGHNT and CDR2 as YENEEA. Trimming at V came to 4 bases and at J to 5 bases, leaving 7 bases not matched to a gene. This CDR3 has 16 amino acids. V and J are TRBV11-3 and TRBJ1-6; the match to TRBD1 covers 8 bases. The sequence derives from a woman aged 18-30 years in good health. Material for sequencing was blood. The DNA for the CDR3 is TGTGCCAGCAGCTCAGGAACAGGGGGAGATAATTCACCCCTCCACTTT. Protein: CASSSGTGGDNSPLHF.